This T cell receptor beta chain was recovered during a study of cytomegalovirus exposure and HLA in healthy donors. Turning to the study itself: Researchers previously reported finding fewer than 140 million unique TCR beta sequences from about 200 million T cells. General study points: Some V segments could not be told apart, so they were left out, TRBV6-2 and TRBV6-3 among them. Later on, an analysis tied around 17,000 TCR beta sequences to HLA alleles at 0.05 false discovery rate.

There are 12 residues in the CDR3. Between the trimmed V and J ends, which lost 5 bases and 7 bases, there was a span of 9 bases. Germline CDR1 is MDHEN and CDR2 is SYDVKM. A multiplex PCR was run with 60 Vbeta primers and 13 Jbeta primers. The assay was immunoSEQ multiplex PCR, and TCRdb's table has in-frame clones only and misses some. Among roughly 110,000 clones listed, about 70% were seen once. This clone was observed a single time. What it recognizes is unknown. The receptor comes from a human donor in good health. The source material was PBMCs. The genes are TRBV28 and TRBJ2-1; D unresolved. Written as DNA, the CDR3 is TGTGCCAGCAGTCTACAAGCGAATGAGCAGTTCTTC. Its protein is CASSLQANEQFF.